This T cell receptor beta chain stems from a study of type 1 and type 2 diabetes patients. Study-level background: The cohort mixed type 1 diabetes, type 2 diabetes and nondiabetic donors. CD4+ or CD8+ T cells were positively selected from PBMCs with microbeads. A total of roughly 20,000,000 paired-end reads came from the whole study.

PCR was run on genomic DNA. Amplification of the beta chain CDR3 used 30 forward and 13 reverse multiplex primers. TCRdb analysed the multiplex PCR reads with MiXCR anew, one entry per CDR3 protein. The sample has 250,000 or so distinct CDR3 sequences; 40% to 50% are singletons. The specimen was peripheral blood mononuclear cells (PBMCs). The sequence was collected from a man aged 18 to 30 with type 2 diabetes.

CDR3 DNA: TGTGCCAGCAGTCCGACTATCGAAGGAGTCTCCTCCTACAATGAGCAGTTCTTC. It codes for CASSPTIEGVSSYNEQFF. The chain carries TRBV12-3 or TRBV12-4 and TRBJ2-1; maybe TRBD2 (5 bases). V gave up 5 bases and J gave up 0 bases, with 20 bases separating them. The CDR3 has 18 amino acids.